This T cell receptor beta chain was recorded in a study of cytomegalovirus exposure and HLA in healthy donors. This CDR3 spans 14 amino acids. J was trimmed by 5 bases and V by 5 bases; bases with no gene match: 7. CDR1 is SGHRS, CDR2 YFSETQ, per germline. This clone showed up just a few times. PCR amplification relied on 60 Vbeta primers (plus 13 Jbeta primers). Method: immunoSEQ multiplex PCR; TCRdb's copy keeps in-frame clones and lacks some. Among around 150,000 clones, 75% to 85% were seen once, and the ten largest hold approximately 6.5%. The clonotype was recovered from a man between 45 and 60 years old in good health and CMV-seropositive. The V call is TRBV5-1, the J call TRBJ2-5; 9 nucleotides match TRBD1. The sequenced sample was PBMCs. The DNA of the CDR3 is TGCGCCAGCAGTTCCTCCGGGACAGGGGAGACCCAGTACTTC. Translated, it gives CASSSSGTGETQYF.